What follows is one T cell receptor beta chain and its context. Its antigen is still unknown. RNA transcripts were the template for amplifying TCR beta CDR3 regions. First-round RT-PCR with HTBI primers amplified the TCR CDR3 region. One entry per CDR3 protein results from TCRdb running MiXCR on the multiplex PCR reads. The table has approximately 620,000 distinct CDR3 sequences, approximately 16% seen once. The CDR3 runs to 15 residues. Germline-derived CDR1 and CDR2 are MNHNS and SASEGT. Trimming removed 7 bases at V and 3 bases at J, with 16 bases between. The sample belongs to a study of T cells in Graves' hyperthyroidism and ophthalmopathy. Any patient presenting with uncontrolled infection, other autoimmune disease, pregnancy or lactation was left out. Source material for PBMCs was more than 7.5 ml fresh peripheral blood. Regarding the study as a whole: Most clonotypes expanded in the thyroid (above 0.001) were also present in blood.

Sequenced sample: blood. This TCR was recovered from a woman in her thirties or forties with Graves' ophthalmopathy. The rearrangement links TRBV6-1 to TRBJ1-5; D remains ambiguous. The DNA of the CDR3 is TGTGCCAGCAACAACTCGGGCAGTTACAATCAGCCCCAGCATTTT. Its translation: CASNNSGSYNQPQHF.